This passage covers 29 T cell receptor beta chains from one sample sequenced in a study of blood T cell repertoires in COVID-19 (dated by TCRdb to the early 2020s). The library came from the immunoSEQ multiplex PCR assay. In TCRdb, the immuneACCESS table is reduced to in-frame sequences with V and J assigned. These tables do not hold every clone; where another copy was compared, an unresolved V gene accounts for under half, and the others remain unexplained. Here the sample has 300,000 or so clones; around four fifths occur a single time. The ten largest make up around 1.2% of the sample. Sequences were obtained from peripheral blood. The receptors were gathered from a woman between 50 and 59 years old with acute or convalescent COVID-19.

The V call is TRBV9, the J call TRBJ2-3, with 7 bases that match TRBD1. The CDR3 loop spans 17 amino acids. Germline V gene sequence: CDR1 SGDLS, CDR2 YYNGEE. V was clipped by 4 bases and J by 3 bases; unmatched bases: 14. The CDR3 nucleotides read TGTGCCAGCAGCCGATCGGAGTGGGTCAGGGGGACAGATACGCAGTATTTT. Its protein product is CASSRSEWVRGTDTQYF.

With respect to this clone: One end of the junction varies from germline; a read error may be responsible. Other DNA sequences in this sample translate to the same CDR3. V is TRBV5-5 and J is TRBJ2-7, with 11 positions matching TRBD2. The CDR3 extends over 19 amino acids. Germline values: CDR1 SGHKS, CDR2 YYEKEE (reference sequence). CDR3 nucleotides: TGTGCCAGCAGCACCGGAGGTAGCGGGAGGGCACCCCCCCCCTACGAGCAGTACTTT. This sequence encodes CASSTGGSGRAPPPYEQYF.

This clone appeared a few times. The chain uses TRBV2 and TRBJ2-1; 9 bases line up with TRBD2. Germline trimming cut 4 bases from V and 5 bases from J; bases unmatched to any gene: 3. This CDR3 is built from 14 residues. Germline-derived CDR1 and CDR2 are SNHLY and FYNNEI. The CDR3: CASSASGNNNEQFF. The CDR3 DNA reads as TGTGCCAGCAGTGCTAGCGGGAACAACAATGAGCAGTTCTTC.

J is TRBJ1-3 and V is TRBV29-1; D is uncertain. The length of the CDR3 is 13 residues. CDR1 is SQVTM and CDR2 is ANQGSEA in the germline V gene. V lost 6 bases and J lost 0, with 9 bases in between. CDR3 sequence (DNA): TGCAGCGTCCGTGACACCTCTGGAAACACCATATATTTT. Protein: CSVRDTSGNTIYF.

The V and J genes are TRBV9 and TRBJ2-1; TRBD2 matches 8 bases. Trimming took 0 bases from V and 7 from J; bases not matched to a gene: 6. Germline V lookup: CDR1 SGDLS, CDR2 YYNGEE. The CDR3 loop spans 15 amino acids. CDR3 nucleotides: TGTGCCAGCAGCGTAGCGGGAGGGCCTTGGAATGAGCAGTTCTTC. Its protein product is CASSVAGGPWNEQFF. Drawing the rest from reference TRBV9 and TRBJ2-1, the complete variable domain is DSGVTQTPKHLITATGQRVTLRCSPRSGDLSVYWYQQSLDQGLQFLIQYYNGEERAKGNILERFSAQQFPDLHSELNLSSLELGDSALYFCASSVAGGPWNEQFFGPGTRLTVL.

CDR3 DNA: TGTGCCAGCAGTTTTTCGGGGGTTGATGAAAAACTGTTTTTT. Protein product: CASSFSGVDEKLFF. The chain carries TRBV28 and TRBJ1-4; D is possibly TRBD1 (5 bases). V lost 3 bases, J lost 6 bases, and 11 bases lay in between. The CDR3 has 14 amino acids. Germline loops: CDR1 MDHEN, CDR2 SYDVKM.

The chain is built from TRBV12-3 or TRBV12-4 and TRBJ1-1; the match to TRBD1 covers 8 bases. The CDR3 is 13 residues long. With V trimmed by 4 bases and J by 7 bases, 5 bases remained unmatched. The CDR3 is CASSSDRVSEAFF. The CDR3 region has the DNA TGTGCCAGCAGTTCGGACAGGGTCAGTGAAGCTTTCTTT.

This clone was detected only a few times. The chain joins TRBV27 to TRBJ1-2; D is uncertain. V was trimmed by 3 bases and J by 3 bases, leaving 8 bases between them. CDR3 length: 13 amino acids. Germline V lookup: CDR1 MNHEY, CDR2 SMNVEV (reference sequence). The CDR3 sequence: CASSLSFDYGYTF. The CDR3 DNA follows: TGTGCCAGCAGTTTGTCCTTCGACTATGGCTACACCTTC.

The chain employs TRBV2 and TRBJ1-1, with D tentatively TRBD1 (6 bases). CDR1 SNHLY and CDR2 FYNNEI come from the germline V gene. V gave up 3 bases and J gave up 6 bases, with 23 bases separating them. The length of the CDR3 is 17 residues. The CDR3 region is CASSEYPSVFRGPEAFF. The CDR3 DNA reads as TGTGCCAGCAGTGAGTATCCGTCGGTGTTCAGGGGACCTGAAGCTTTCTTT. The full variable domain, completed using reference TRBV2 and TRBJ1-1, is EPEVTQTPSHQVTQMGQEVILRCVPISNHLYFYWYRQILGQKVEFLVSFYNNEISEKSEIFDDQFSVERPDGSNFTLKIRSTKLEDSAMYFCASSEYPSVFRGPEAFFGQGTRLTVV.

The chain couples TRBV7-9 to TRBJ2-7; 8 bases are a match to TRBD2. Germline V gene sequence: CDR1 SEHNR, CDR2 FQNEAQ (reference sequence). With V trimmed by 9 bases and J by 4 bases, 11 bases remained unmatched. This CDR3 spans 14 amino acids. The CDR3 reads CARPRGGPAYEQYV. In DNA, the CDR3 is TGTGCCAGACCCCGGGGGGGGCCGGCGTACGAGCAGTACGTC.

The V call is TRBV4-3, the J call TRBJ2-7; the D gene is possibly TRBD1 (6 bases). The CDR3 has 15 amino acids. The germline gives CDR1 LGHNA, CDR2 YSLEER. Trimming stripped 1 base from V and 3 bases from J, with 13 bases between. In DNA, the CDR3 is TGCGCCAGCAGCCAAGGTCGACAGGAGTTCTACGAGCAGTACTTC. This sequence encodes CASSQGRQEFYEQYF.

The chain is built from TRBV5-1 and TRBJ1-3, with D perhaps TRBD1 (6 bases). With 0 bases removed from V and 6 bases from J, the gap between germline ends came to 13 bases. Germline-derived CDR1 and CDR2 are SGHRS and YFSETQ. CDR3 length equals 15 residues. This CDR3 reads CASSLGWGPENTIYF. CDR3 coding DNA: TGCGCCAGCAGCTTGGGGTGGGGGCCCGAAAACACCATATATTTT.

CDR3 in DNA: TGCGCCAGCTCCCTGCAAGGCGCGCGGGACACTGAAGCTTTCTTT. Its translation: CASSLQGARDTEAFF. The rearrangement uses TRBV4-1 and TRBJ1-1; D gene uncertain. Germline V CDR1 and CDR2: MGHRA, YSYEKL. The CDR3 is 15 amino acids. V shed 8 bases and J shed 3 bases, with 19 bases lying between them.

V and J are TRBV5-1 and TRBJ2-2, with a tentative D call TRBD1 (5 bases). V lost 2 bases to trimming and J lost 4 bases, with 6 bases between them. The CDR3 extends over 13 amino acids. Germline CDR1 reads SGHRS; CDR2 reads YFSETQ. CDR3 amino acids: CASSFQGTGELFF. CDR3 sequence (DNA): TGCGCCAGCAGCTTCCAGGGCACCGGGGAGCTGTTTTTT.

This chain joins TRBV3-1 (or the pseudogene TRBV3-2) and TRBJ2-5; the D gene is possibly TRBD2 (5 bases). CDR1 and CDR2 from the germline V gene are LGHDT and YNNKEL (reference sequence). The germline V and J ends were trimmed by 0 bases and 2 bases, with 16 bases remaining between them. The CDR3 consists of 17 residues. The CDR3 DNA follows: TGTGCCAGCAGCCAAGATACCCCCTTGAGGGAGCAAGAGACCCAGTACTTC. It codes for CASSQDTPLREQETQYF.

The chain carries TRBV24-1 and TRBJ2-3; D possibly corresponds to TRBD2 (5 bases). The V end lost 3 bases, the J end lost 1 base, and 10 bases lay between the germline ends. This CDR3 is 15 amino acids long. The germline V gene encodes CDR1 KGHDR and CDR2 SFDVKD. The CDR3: CATSDPEAGTDTQYF. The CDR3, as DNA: TGTGCCACCAGTGATCCAGAAGCGGGCACAGATACGCAGTATTTT.

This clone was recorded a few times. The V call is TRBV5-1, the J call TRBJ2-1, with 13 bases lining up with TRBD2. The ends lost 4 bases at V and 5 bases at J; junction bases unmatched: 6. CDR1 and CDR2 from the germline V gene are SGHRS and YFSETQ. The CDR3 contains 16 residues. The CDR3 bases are TGCGCCAGCAGCCGCCAACTAGCGGGGGGGAACAATGAGCAGTTCTTC. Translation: CASSRQLAGGNNEQFF.

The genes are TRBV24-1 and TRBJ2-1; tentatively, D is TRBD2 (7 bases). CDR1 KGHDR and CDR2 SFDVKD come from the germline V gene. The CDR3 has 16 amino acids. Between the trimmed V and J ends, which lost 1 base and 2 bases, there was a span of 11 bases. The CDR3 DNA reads TGTGCCACCAGTGATTTAGGAGGGGGGGCCTACAATGAGCAGTTCTTC. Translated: CATSDLGGGAYNEQFF.

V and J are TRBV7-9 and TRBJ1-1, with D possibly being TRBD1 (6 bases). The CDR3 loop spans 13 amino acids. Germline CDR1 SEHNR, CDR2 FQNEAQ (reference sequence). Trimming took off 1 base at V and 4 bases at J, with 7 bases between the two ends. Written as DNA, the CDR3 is TGTGCCAGCAGCTTAGGAGGGGGCACTGAAGCTTTCTTT. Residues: CASSLGGGTEAFF.

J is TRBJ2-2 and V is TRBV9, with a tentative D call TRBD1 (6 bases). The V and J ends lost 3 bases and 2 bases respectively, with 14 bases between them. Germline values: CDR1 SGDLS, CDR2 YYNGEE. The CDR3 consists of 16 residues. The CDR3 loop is CASSEGDLANTGELFF. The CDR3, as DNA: TGTGCCAGCAGCGAGGGGGATCTAGCAAACACCGGGGAGCTGTTTTTT.

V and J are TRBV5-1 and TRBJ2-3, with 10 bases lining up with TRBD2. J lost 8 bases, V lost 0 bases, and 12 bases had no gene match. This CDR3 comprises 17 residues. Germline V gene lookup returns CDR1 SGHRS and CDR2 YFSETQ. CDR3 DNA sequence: TGCGCCAGCAGCTTGGTGCTAGCGGGGGCGTCGCGGGGTACGCAGTATTTT. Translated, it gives CASSLVLAGASRGTQYF.

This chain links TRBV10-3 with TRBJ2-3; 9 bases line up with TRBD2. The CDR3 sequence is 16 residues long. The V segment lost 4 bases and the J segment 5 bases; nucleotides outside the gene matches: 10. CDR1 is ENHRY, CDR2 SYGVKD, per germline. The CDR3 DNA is TGTGCCATCAGTGCCTCTAGCGGGATAGGGGAAGATACGCAGTATTTT. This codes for CAISASSGIGEDTQYF.

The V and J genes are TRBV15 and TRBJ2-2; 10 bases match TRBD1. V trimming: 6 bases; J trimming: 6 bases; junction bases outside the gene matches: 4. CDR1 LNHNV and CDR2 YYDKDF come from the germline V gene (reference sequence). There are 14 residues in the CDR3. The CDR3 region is CATRRQGAAGELFF. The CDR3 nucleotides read TGTGCCACCAGGAGACAGGGGGCGGCCGGGGAGCTGTTTTTT. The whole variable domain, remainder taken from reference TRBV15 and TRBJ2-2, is DAMVIQNPRYQVTQFGKPVTLSCSQTLNHNVMYWYQQKSSQAPKLLFHYYDKDFNNEADTPDNFQSRRPNTSFCFLDIRSPGLGDTAMYLCATRRQGAAGELFFGEGSRLTVL.

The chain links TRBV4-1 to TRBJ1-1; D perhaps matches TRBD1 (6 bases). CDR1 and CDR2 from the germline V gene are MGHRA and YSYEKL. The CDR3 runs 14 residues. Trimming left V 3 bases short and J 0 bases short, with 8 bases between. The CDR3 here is CASSQGQLNTEAFF. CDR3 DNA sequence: TGCGCCAGCAGCCAGGGACAATTGAACACTGAAGCTTTCTTT.

In DNA, the CDR3 is TGCGCCAGCAGCCGCGAAGCTAGGGGTTATAATTCACCCCTCCACTTT. Translating gives CASSREARGYNSPLHF. This chain connects TRBV4-1 to TRBJ1-6; a weak D match, TRBD1 (5 bases). CDR1 is MGHRA and CDR2 is YSYEKL in the germline V gene. This CDR3 contains 16 residues. Deletions cut 4 bases from V and 4 bases from J, with 14 bases between.

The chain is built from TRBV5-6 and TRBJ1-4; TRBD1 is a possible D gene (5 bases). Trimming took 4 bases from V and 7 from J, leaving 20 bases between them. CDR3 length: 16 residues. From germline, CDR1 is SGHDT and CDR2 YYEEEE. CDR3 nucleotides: TGTGCCAGCAGCAAGGGCATCGGGGGAGATGGTGAAAAACTGTTTTTT. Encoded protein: CASSKGIGGDGEKLFF. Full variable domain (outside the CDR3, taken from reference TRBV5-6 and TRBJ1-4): DAGVTQSPTHLIKTRGQQVTLRCSPKSGHDTVSWYQQALGQGPQFIFQYYEEEERQRGNFPDRFSGHQFPNYSSELNVNALLLGDSALYLCASSKGIGGDGEKLFFGSGTQLSVL.

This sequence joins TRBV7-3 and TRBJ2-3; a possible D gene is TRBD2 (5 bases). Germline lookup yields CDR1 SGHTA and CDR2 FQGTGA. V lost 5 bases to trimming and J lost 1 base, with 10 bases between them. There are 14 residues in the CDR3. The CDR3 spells CASSPLEGTDTQYF. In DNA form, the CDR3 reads TGTGCCAGCAGCCCACTAGAGGGCACAGATACGCAGTATTTT. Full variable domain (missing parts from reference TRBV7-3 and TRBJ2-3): GAGVSQTPSNKVTEKGKYVELRCDPISGHTALYWYRQSLGQGPEFLIYFQGTGAADDSGLPNDRFFAVRPEGSVSTLKIQRTERGDSAVYLCASSPLEGTDTQYFGPGTRLTVL.

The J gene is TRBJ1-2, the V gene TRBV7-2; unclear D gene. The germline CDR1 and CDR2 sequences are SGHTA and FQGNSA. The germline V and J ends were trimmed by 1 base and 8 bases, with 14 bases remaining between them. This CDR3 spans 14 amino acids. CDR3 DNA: TGTGCCAGCAGCTTAGAAGATTCTCTGCGGGGCTACACCTTC. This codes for CASSLEDSLRGYTF.

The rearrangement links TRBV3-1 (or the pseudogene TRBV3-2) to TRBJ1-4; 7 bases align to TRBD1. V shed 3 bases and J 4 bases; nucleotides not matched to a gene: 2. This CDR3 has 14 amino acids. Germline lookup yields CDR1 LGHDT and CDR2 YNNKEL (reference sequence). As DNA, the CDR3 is TGTGCCAGCAGCCAGGACAGGATTAATGAAAAACTGTTTTTT. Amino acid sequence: CASSQDRINEKLFF.